This T cell receptor beta chain was found in a study of blood T cell repertoires in COVID-19. Study-level background: Spain, Italy and the United States supplied samples that represented acute and convalescent COVID-19. The cDNA or gDNA used as material had been derived from T cells, B-cell-depleted T cells, or PBMCs.

In the authors' workflow: Estimation of nucleated cell counts was performed using reference gene primer amplification. Profiling relied on immunoSEQ multiplex PCR, and the TCRdb table lists in-frame clones only, not all of them. V, J and clone size were drawn from that table, and D and trimming were deduced from the DNA. The sample yields a few hundred thousand clones, around 82% seen once. The trim removed 5 bases at V and 3 bases at J, leaving 6 bases unmatched. The length of the CDR3 is 15 residues. Germline V gene data show CDR1 as MNHEY and CDR2 as SVGEGT. Sequencing was done on a sample of peripheral blood. The chain couples TRBV6-2 or TRBV6-3 to TRBJ1-5, with 8 bases fitting TRBD1. The receptor was isolated from a woman in her sixties or seventies with acute or convalescent COVID-19. The CDR3 DNA follows: TGTGCCAGCAGTGGACGGGACAGGAACAATCAGCCCCAGCATTTT. This encodes CASSGRDRNNQPQHF.